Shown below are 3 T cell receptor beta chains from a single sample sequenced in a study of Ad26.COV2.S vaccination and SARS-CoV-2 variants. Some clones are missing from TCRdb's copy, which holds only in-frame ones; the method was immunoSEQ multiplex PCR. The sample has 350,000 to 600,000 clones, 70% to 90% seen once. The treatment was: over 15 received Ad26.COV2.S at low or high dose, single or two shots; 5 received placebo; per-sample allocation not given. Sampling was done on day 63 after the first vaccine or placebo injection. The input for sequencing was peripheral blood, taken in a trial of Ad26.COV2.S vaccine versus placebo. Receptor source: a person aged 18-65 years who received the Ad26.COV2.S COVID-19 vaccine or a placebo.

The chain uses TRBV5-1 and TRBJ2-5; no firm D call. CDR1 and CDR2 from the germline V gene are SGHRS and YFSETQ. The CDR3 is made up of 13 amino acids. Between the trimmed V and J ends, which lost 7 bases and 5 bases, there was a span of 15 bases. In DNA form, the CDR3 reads TGCGCCAGCTCCTTCCAACGACGGGAGACCCAGTACTTC. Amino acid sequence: CASSFQRRETQYF.

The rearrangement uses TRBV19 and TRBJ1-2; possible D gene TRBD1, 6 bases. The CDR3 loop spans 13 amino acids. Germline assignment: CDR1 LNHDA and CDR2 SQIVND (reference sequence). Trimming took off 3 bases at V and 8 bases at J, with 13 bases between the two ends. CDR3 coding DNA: TGTGCCAGTAGTATTGGTCAGGGGAACGGCTACACCTTC. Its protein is CASSIGQGNGYTF.

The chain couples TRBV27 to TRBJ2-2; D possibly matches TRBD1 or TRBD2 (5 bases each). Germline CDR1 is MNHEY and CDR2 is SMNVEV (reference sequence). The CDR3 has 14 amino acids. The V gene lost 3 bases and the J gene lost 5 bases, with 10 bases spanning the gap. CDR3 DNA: TGTGCCAGCAGTTTTGGGACCGGGACCGGGGAGCTGTTTTTT. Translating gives CASSFGTGTGELFF.